This entry lists 16 T cell receptor beta chains sequenced from one sample in a study of T-cell memory formation after mild COVID-19. TCRdb itself ran the 5' RACE reads through MiXCR, one entry per CDR3 protein. The sample lists approximately 350,000 distinct CDR3 sequences, approximately 15% occurring once. The source material was PBMCs or a T cell subset sorted from them (not recorded which). The receptors were sampled from a man aged 18 to 30 who had mild COVID-19 (a few samples of this study predate the infection). Cell type and time point are not known.

The chain is built from TRBV4-3 and TRBJ2-7; a weak D match, TRBD1 (6 bases). This CDR3 comprises 14 residues. Germline V gives CDR1 LGHNA, CDR2 YSLEER. The V gene lost 7 bases and the J gene lost 0 bases, with 13 bases spanning the gap. CDR3 DNA: TGCGCCAGCATCGGTAGGGGGTCCTCCTACGAGCAGTACTTC. This translates into CASIGRGSSYEQYF.

The chain carries TRBV20-1 and TRBJ1-1; D not certain. This CDR3 spans 14 amino acids. Trimming took off 5 bases at V and 0 bases at J, with 13 bases between the two ends. The germline gives CDR1 DFQATT, CDR2 SNEGSKA (reference sequence). The CDR3 sequence: CSAARVLMNTEAFF. The CDR3 coding sequence is TGCAGTGCTGCAAGGGTTTTGATGAACACTGAAGCTTTCTTT.

This clonotype appeared a few times. This chain links TRBV14 with TRBJ1-1; 8 nucleotides align to TRBD1. The V segment lost 5 bases and the J segment 4 bases; nucleotides outside the gene matches: 3. The CDR3 contains 13 residues. Germline CDR1 reads SGHDN; CDR2 reads FVKESK. This CDR3 is CASSKTGVTEAFF. In DNA, the CDR3 is TGTGCCAGCAGCAAGACAGGGGTCACTGAAGCTTTCTTT.

This clonotype was seen a handful of times. The chain carries TRBV11-2 and TRBJ2-5, with 7 bases fitting TRBD1. This CDR3 comprises 15 residues. V was clipped by 0 bases and J by 4 bases; unmatched bases: 5. The germline V gene encodes CDR1 SGHAT and CDR2 FQNNGV. CDR3 amino acids: CASSLDMRTGETQYF. CDR3 DNA: TGTGCCAGCAGCTTAGATATGAGGACAGGAGAGACCCAGTACTTC.

In its sample, this clonotype was seen many times. CDR3 sequence reads: CASSFGPGTGAEQYV. CDR3 bases: TGTGCCAGCAGTTTCGGTCCCGGGACAGGGGCCGAGCAGTACGTC. The V gene is TRBV12-3 or TRBV12-4, the J gene TRBJ2-7; 10 bases map to TRBD1. The CDR3 loop spans 15 amino acids. The V and J ends lost 3 bases and 6 bases, in that order; junction bases with no gene match: 8.

The chain employs TRBV7-9 and TRBJ2-5; D remains ambiguous. The V gene's germline CDR1 is SEHNR and CDR2 FQNEAQ (reference sequence). V was pared by 2 bases and J by 2 bases, with 6 bases between. The CDR3 has 13 amino acids. The CDR3 loop reads CASSLRIQETQYF. In nucleotides, the CDR3 is TGTGCCAGCAGCTTAAGAATACAAGAGACCCAGTACTTC.

The gene calls are TRBV4-3 and TRBJ2-7; D not resolved. Germline CDR1 and CDR2: LGHNA and YSLEER. The V end lost 3 bases, the J end lost 0 bases, and 9 bases lay between the germline ends. The CDR3 is 14 residues long. The CDR3 DNA sequence: TGCGCCAGCAGCCAGGCTTGGGACTCCTACGAGCAGTACTTC. Its protein is CASSQAWDSYEQYF.

This clonotype was recorded many times. The chain joins TRBV7-2 to TRBJ2-5; TRBD1 might be the D (5 bases). V was shortened by 1 base and J by 5 bases, with 17 bases between the two germline ends. Germline V gene sequence: CDR1 SGHTA, CDR2 FQGNSA. This CDR3 has 16 amino acids. CDR3 protein: CASSLGFRPKGETQYF. CDR3 in DNA: TGTGCCAGCAGCTTAGGATTCAGGCCCAAGGGGGAGACCCAGTACTTC.

This clonotype was recorded a few times. The chain couples TRBV7-3 to TRBJ2-5; 10 nucleotides agree with TRBD1. The CDR3 contains 15 residues. V shed 6 bases and J 0 bases; nucleotides not matched to a gene: 4. CDR1 is SGHTA, CDR2 FQGTGA, per germline. The CDR3 sequence: CASRKTGGYQETQYF. The CDR3 DNA follows: TGTGCCAGCAGAAAGACAGGGGGCTACCAAGAGACCCAGTACTTC. Looking up the rest from reference TRBV7-3 and TRBJ2-5 gives the full variable domain: GAGVSQTPSNKVTEKGKYVELRCDPISGHTALYWYRQSLGQGPEFLIYFQGTGAADDSGLPNDRFFAVRPEGSVSTLKIQRTERGDSAVYLCASRKTGGYQETQYFGPGTRLLVL.

Only a few counts were recorded for this clonotype. Being one base from a much bigger clone, this may be a read error. The chain has TRBV5-1 and TRBJ2-3; 11 bases map to TRBD2. Germline assignment: CDR1 SGHRS and CDR2 YFSETQ. The CDR3 has 16 residues. The J segment lost 2 bases and the V segment lost 0 bases, leaving 2 bases of the junction unmatched. CDR3 loop: CASSLALAGDTDTQYF. DNA for the CDR3: TGCGCCAGCAGCTTGGCACTAGCGGGGGACACAGATACGCAGTATTTT.

This clonotype turned up a few times. This sequence joins TRBV20-1 and TRBJ1-5, with 8 bases matching TRBD1. The CDR3 runs to 14 residues. V was clipped by 2 bases and J by 2 bases; unmatched bases: 2. Per the germline V gene, CDR1 is DFQATT and CDR2 is SNEGSKA (reference sequence). CDR3 coding DNA: TGCAGTGCTAGATCGGGACAGGGCAATCAGCCCCAGCATTTT. This gives the protein CSARSGQGNQPQHF.

This clonotype was picked up a small number of times. The rearrangement links TRBV6-6 to TRBJ1-6, with 8 nucleotides matching TRBD1. The CDR3 sequence is 15 residues long. CDR1 is MNHNY, CDR2 SVGAGI, per germline (reference sequence). Trimming removed 5 bases from V and 9 bases from J; junction bases left unmatched: 9. CDR3 in amino acids: CASSLQGQELSPLHF. CDR3 DNA sequence: TGTGCCAGCAGTCTACAGGGACAGGAGCTTTCACCCCTCCACTTT.

V is TRBV11-3 and J is TRBJ2-1; either TRBD1 or TRBD2 may fit D (6 bases each). Germline lookup yields CDR1 SGHNT and CDR2 YENEEA. The V end was cut by 5 bases, the J end by 9 bases, with 17 bases between. The CDR3 spans 14 residues. As DNA, the CDR3 is TGTGCCAGCAGCCTTAGAGGGGGGCGAGTTGAGCAGTTCTTC. It is translated as CASSLRGGRVEQFF.

In its sample, this clonotype was seen once. CDR3 region: CASSRSRDYTEAFF. The CDR3 DNA follows: TGTGCCAGCAGCCGCTCCAGGGACTACACTGAAGCTTTCTTT. This chain connects TRBV11-1 to TRBJ1-1, with D perhaps matching TRBD1 (5 bases). Trimming shortened V by 5 bases and J by 3 bases, and 13 bases separated the two germline ends. CDR3 length: 14 amino acids. From germline, CDR1 is SGHAT and CDR2 FQDESV (reference sequence).

CDR3 DNA sequence: TGCAGTGCTACCGACAGTCACGGGATGAACACTGAAGCTTTCTTT. Translated: CSATDSHGMNTEAFF. The chain uses TRBV20-1 and TRBJ1-1, with D tentatively TRBD1 (5 bases). Trimming stripped 4 bases from V and 0 bases from J, with 15 bases between. Germline CDR1 reads DFQATT; CDR2 reads SNEGSKA (reference sequence). This CDR3 is 15 amino acids long.

This clonotype has a handful of counts. J is TRBJ2-1 and V is TRBV4-3; D is undetermined. Germline V lookup: CDR1 LGHNA, CDR2 YSLEER. The CDR3 runs 15 residues. V lost 0 bases and J 4 bases, leaving 10 bases between the germline ends. CDR3 in amino acids: CASSQDMARYNEQFF. In DNA form, the CDR3 reads TGCGCCAGCAGCCAAGACATGGCACGGTACAATGAGCAGTTCTTC.